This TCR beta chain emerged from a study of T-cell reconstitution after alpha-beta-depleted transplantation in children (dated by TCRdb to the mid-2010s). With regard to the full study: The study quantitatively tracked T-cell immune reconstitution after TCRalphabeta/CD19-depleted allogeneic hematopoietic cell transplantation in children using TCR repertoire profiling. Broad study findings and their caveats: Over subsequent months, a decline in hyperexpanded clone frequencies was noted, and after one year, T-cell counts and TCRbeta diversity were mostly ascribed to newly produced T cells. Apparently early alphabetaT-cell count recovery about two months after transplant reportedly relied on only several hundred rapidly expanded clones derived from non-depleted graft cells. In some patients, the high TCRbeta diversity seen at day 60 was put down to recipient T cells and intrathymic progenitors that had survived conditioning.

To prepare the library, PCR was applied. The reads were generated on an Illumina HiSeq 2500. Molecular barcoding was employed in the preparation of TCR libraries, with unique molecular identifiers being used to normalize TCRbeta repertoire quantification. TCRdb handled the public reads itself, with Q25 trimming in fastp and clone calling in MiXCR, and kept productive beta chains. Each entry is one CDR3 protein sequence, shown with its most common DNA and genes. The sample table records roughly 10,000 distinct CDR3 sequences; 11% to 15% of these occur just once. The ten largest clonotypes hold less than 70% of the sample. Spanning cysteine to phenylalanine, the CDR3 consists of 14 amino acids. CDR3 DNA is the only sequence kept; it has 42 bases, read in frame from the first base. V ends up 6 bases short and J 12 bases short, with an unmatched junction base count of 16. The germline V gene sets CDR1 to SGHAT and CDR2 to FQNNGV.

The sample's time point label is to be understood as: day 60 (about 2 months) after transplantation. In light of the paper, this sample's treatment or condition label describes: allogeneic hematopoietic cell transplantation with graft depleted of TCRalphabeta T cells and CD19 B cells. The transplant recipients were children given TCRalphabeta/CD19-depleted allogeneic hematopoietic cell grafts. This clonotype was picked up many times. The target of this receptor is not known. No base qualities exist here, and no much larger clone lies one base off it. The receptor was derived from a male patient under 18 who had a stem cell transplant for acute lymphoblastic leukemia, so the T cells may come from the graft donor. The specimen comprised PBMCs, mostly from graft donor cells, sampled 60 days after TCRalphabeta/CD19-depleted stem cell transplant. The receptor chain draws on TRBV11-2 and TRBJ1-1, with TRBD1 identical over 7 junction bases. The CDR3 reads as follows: CASSRATGTEYSFF. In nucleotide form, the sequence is TGTGCCAGCAGTCGTGCGACCGGGACAGAGTATTCTTTCTTT.